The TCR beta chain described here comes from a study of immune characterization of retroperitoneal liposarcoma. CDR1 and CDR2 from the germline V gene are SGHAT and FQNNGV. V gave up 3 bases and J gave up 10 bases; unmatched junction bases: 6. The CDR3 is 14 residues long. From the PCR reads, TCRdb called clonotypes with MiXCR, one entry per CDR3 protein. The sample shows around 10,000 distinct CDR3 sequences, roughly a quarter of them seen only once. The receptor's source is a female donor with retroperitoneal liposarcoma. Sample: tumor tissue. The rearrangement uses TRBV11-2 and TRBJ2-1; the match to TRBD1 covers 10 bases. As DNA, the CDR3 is TGTGCCAGCAGCTTCGGGACAGGGGTTTACGAGCAGTTCTTC. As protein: CASSFGTGVYEQFF.